The rows below give T cell receptor beta chains drawn from one sample of a study of blood T cells in healthy people across ages. MiXCR, run by TCRdb on the 5' RACE reads, gives a single entry per CDR3 protein. The table has around 940,000 distinct CDR3 sequences, roughly 50% seen once; the top ten hold 20% to 25%. The sample was blood. The receptors shown here come from a woman in her sixties in good health. The CDR3 runs from the conserved cysteine through the conserved F or W. The order of the fields is CDR3 DNA, CDR3 protein, CDR3 length, D gene, clone size, J gene, V gene. A D gene is named only where the DNA matches it firmly. Where a row states a size, it is once, few, many or the class of an expanded clone; other rows omit it.

CDR3nt: TGTGCCAGCAGCTTTCCTGGCTCCAATGAAAAACTGTTTTTT
CDR3aa: CASSFPGSNEKLFF
len: 14
d_gene: -
abundance: -
j_gene: TRBJ1-4
v_gene: TRBV7-9

CDR3nt: TGCAGTGCTAGAAGCCCCATTATAGGCCCCGGGGAGCTGTTTTTT
CDR3aa: CSARSPIIGPGELFF
len: 15
d_gene: -
abundance: -
j_gene: TRBJ2-2
v_gene: TRBV20-1

CDR3nt: TGCGCCAGCAGTTTATCTAGCGGGAGTATTTATGAGCAGTTCTTC
CDR3aa: CASSLSSGSIYEQFF
len: 15
d_gene: TRBD2
abundance: -
j_gene: TRBJ2-1
v_gene: TRBV5-1

CDR3nt: TGTGCCAGCTCACCATCGAACACAAGAACCGGGGAGCTGTTTTTT
CDR3aa: CASSPSNTRTGELFF
len: 15
d_gene: -
abundance: -
j_gene: TRBJ2-2
v_gene: TRBV18

CDR3nt: TGTGCCAGCAGTGCGGGACAGGGTGTCTATGGCTACACCTTC
CDR3aa: CASSAGQGVYGYTF
len: 14
d_gene: TRBD1
abundance: few
j_gene: TRBJ1-2
v_gene: TRBV2

CDR3nt: TGTGCCAGCAGTTACGGGGAGGCAGCTCGGGAGACCCAGTACTTC
CDR3aa: CASSYGEAARETQYF
len: 15
d_gene: -
abundance: -
j_gene: TRBJ2-5
v_gene: TRBV6-6

CDR3nt: TGTGCCAGCAGCCAAGATAAAGAGGGGAGTGTAGGGTACGAGCAGTACTTC
CDR3aa: CASSQDKEGSVGYEQYF
len: 17
d_gene: -
abundance: -
j_gene: TRBJ2-7
v_gene: TRBV3-1

CDR3nt: TGTGCCAGCAGTCCACCGGGACAGAGTCCCTACGAGCAGTACTTC
CDR3aa: CASSPPGQSPYEQYF
len: 15
d_gene: TRBD1
abundance: -
j_gene: TRBJ2-7
v_gene: TRBV12-3/TRBV12-4

CDR3nt: TGCAGCGCCTACGACAGAAGCTCTGGGGCCAACGTCCTGACTTTC
CDR3aa: CSAYDRSSGANVLTF
len: 15
d_gene: -
abundance: -
j_gene: TRBJ2-6
v_gene: TRBV29-1

CDR3nt: TGCGCCAGCAGCTCGGACAGCACAGATACGCAGTATTTT
CDR3aa: CASSSDSTDTQYF
len: 13
d_gene: -
abundance: many
j_gene: TRBJ2-3
v_gene: TRBV5-1

CDR3nt: TGCGCCAGCAGCCAGGTCGAGGACAGTTATAACCTAGAGACCCAGTACTTC
CDR3aa: CASSQVEDSYNLETQYF
len: 17
d_gene: -
abundance: -
j_gene: TRBJ2-5
v_gene: TRBV4-1

CDR3nt: TGTGCCAGCAGTTCCCAGAGGCGGCGGGGGACAGGGGGGGTTTTGGCTTTCTTT
CDR3aa: CASSSQRRRGTGGVLAFF
len: 18
d_gene: TRBD1
abundance: -
j_gene: TRBJ1-1
v_gene: TRBV6-5

CDR3nt: TGCGCCAGCAGCGCCGGGACAGGGGGCTTGGAGCAGTACTTC
CDR3aa: CASSAGTGGLEQYF
len: 14
d_gene: TRBD1
abundance: few
j_gene: TRBJ2-7
v_gene: TRBV5-1

CDR3nt: TGTGCCAGCAGCCCGACAAGAGGGGCGGATACGCAGTATTTT
CDR3aa: CASSPTRGADTQYF
len: 14
d_gene: -
abundance: few
j_gene: TRBJ2-3
v_gene: TRBV2

CDR3nt: TGCGCCAGCAGCCATGGGACAGGGGCACCTAGCTCCTACAATGAGCAGTTCTTC
CDR3aa: CASSHGTGAPSSYNEQFF
len: 18
d_gene: TRBD1
abundance: -
j_gene: TRBJ2-1
v_gene: TRBV5-1

CDR3nt: TGTGCCACCCAATACAATGAGCAGTTCTTC
CDR3aa: CATQYNEQFF
len: 10
d_gene: -
abundance: few
j_gene: TRBJ2-1
v_gene: TRBV6-1

CDR3nt: TGCAGCGTTGAGGGGGCCAGCATGAACACTGAAGCTTTCTTT
CDR3aa: CSVEGASMNTEAFF
len: 14
d_gene: -
abundance: -
j_gene: TRBJ1-1
v_gene: TRBV29-1

CDR3nt: TGTGCCAGCAACAGGGGGTGGCAAGAGACCCAGTACTTC
CDR3aa: CASNRGWQETQYF
len: 13
d_gene: TRBD1
abundance: few
j_gene: TRBJ2-5
v_gene: TRBV2

CDR3nt: TGCGCCAGCAGCCAGGCGGACCCTGGAGTCTACGAGCAGTACTTC
CDR3aa: CASSQADPGVYEQYF
len: 15
d_gene: -
abundance: -
j_gene: TRBJ2-7
v_gene: TRBV5-1

CDR3nt: TGTGCCAGCAGCTTAGATGCGTCCAAACCGTACGAGCAGTACTTC
CDR3aa: CASSLDASKPYEQYF
len: 15
d_gene: -
abundance: -
j_gene: TRBJ2-7
v_gene: TRBV7-9

CDR3nt: TGTGCCAGCTCACCACCGACTAGCGCCCACAATGAGCAGTTCTTC
CDR3aa: CASSPPTSAHNEQFF
len: 15
d_gene: TRBD2
abundance: few
j_gene: TRBJ2-1
v_gene: TRBV18

CDR3nt: TGCGCCAGCAGCCAAGTTTTCAGGACCCCCTACGAGCAGTACTTC
CDR3aa: CASSQVFRTPYEQYF
len: 15
d_gene: -
abundance: few
j_gene: TRBJ2-7
v_gene: TRBV4-1

CDR3nt: TGTGCCAGCAGCTTTTACGGGGAAGAGACCCAGTACTTC
CDR3aa: CASSFYGEETQYF
len: 13
d_gene: -
abundance: -
j_gene: TRBJ2-5
v_gene: TRBV11-1

CDR3nt: TGTGCCACCAGTTCCATGGATGATTGGGCCTACAATGAGCAGTACTTC
CDR3aa: CATSSMDDWAYNEQYF
len: 16
d_gene: -
abundance: -
j_gene: TRBJ2-5
v_gene: TRBV24-1

CDR3nt: TGTGCTAGTGCCTACGGTGGGAAATCCTACGAGCAGTACTTC
CDR3aa: CASAYGGKSYEQYF
len: 14
d_gene: -
abundance: -
j_gene: TRBJ2-7
v_gene: TRBV12-5

CDR3nt: TGTGCCAGCAGCGTACTTCGACAGGTGAACTATGGCTACACCTTC
CDR3aa: CASSVLRQVNYGYTF
len: 15
d_gene: -
abundance: -
j_gene: TRBJ1-2
v_gene: TRBV11-3

CDR3nt: TGCAGTGCTAGCGGGAGGGCCCTGAGCTCCTACAATGAGCAGTTCTTC
CDR3aa: CSASGRALSSYNEQFF
len: 16
d_gene: TRBD2
abundance: -
j_gene: TRBJ2-1
v_gene: TRBV20-1

CDR3nt: TGTGCCAGCTCCGCTCCGGGACTAGCGGGGTGGGACCTGTTCTTC
CDR3aa: CASSAPGLAGWDLFF
len: 15
d_gene: TRBD2
abundance: -
j_gene: TRBJ2-1
v_gene: TRBV18

CDR3nt: TGTGCCAGCAGTTACTCGGGGATCCGCGGGACTAGCGACTACGAGCAGTACTTC
CDR3aa: CASSYSGIRGTSDYEQYF
len: 18
d_gene: TRBD2
abundance: -
j_gene: TRBJ2-7
v_gene: TRBV6-5